Listed below are T cell receptor beta chains from one sample, sequenced in a study of blood T cell repertoires in COVID-19. Sequencing used immunoSEQ multiplex PCR; TCRdb keeps in-frame clones, though not all of them. This table has about 170,000 clones, around 83% appearing once. The sequenced sample consisted of PBMCs or T cells enriched from blood (not recorded which). The source of these receptors is a woman aged 45-65 years in a cohort exposed to, infected with or recovered from COVID-19 (not recorded which). Each CDR3 is given with its conserved first and last residue. Fields, in order: J gene, D gene, V gene, clone size, CDR3 DNA, CDR3 protein. D genes are given only for firm matches. Clone size is stated in some rows and not others, as once, few, many or a class when expanded.

>TRBJ1-2|.|TRBV4-2|.
TGTGCCAGTTCGACAGCTAACTATGGCTACACCTTC
CASSTANYGYTF
>TRBJ1-1|.|TRBV19|once
TGTGCCAGTAGTATCGCGGCAGGGATGTACACTGAAGCTTTCTTT
CASSIAAGMYTEAFF
>TRBJ2-1|TRBD2|TRBV7-3|.
TGTGCCAGCAGCTCCGGGACTAGTTCCTACAATGAGCAGTTCTTC
CASSSGTSSYNEQFF
>TRBJ2-3|.|TRBV5-1|.
TGCGCCAGCAACCGGCAGGGAACCACAGATACGCAGTATTTT
CASNRQGTTDTQYF
>TRBJ1-4|.|TRBV6-4|.
TGTGCCAGCAGCCGAAGACAGCTGACAACTAATGAAAAACTGTTTTTT
CASSRRQLTTNEKLFF
>TRBJ2-1|.|TRBV2|.
TGTGCCAGCAGGGAGGGACTGCACAATGAGCAGTTCTTC
CASREGLHNEQFF
>TRBJ2-7|TRBD1|TRBV5-1|once
TGCGCCAGCAGCATTTCAACCGGGACAGTTAATTACGAGCAGTACTTC
CASSISTGTVNYEQYF
>TRBJ2-1|TRBD2|TRBV12-3/TRBV12-4|.
TGTGCCAGCAGTTTACTAGCGGACAATGAGCAGTTCTTC
CASSLLADNEQFF
>TRBJ2-3|.|TRBV29-1|.
TGCAGCGCCCGCCGGGGGATCGGCACAGATACGCAGTATTTT
CSARRGIGTDTQYF
>TRBJ2-2|.|TRBV7-6|.
TGTGCCAGCAGCTTCAGTAGCAGACGGAACACCGGGGAGCTGTTTTTT
CASSFSSRRNTGELFF
>TRBJ1-4|.|TRBV28|.
TGTGCCAGCAGAACACAGGGCACTAATGAAAAACTGTTTTTT
CASRTQGTNEKLFF
>TRBJ1-4|.|TRBV2|.
TGTGCCAGCAGCAACGATAACAGGGAGAACGAAAAACTGTTTTTT
CASSNDNRENEKLFF
>TRBJ2-3|TRBD2|TRBV11-3|.
TGTGCCAGCAGCCCGGGACTAGCGGGGAGCACAGATACGCAGTATTTT
CASSPGLAGSTDTQYF
>TRBJ1-2|.|TRBV6-4|.
TGTGCCAGCAAAGCGGAGGTATCTGCCTATGGCTACACCTTC
CASKAEVSAYGYTF
>TRBJ2-3|TRBD1|TRBV7-8|.
TGTGCCAGCAGCCTAGGACAGGGGCATGCAGATACGCAGTATTTT
CASSLGQGHADTQYF
>TRBJ1-5|TRBD1|TRBV9|.
TGTGCCAGCAGCGCTGATGGACAGGGGCGTCAGCCCCAGCATTTT
CASSADGQGRQPQHF
>TRBJ1-6|.|TRBV19|.
TGTGCCAGTAGTATGCTCAGGGAACCCCTCCACTTT
CASSMLREPLHF
>TRBJ2-5|TRBD1|TRBV10-3|.
TGTGCCATCAGTGAGGGCGGACAGGAAGAGACCCAGTACTTC
CAISEGGQEETQYF
>TRBJ2-7|TRBD1|TRBV4-1|.
TGCGCCAGCAGCCAAAACCTACAGGGGGCCGGGATGCACTACGAGCAGTACTTC
CASSQNLQGAGMHYEQYF
>TRBJ2-1|TRBD2|TRBV5-1|.
TGCGCCAGCAGTCAGGACGGGACTAGCGGGAGTCGGGAGCAGTTCTTC
CASSQDGTSGSREQFF
>TRBJ1-5|TRBD1|TRBV18|.
TGTGCCAGCTCAGGGACAGGGGGCGCCGGCAATCAGCCCCAGCATTTT
CASSGTGGAGNQPQHF
>TRBJ2-7|.|TRBV10-3|.
TGTGCCATCAGTGAGTCGAATCAGGCCGAGCAGTACTTC
CAISESNQAEQYF
>TRBJ1-1|.|TRBV9|.
TGTGCCAGCAGCGGATCCCGGGGCACTGAAGCTTTCTTT
CASSGSRGTEAFF
>TRBJ2-5|.|TRBV4-3|.
TGCGCCAGCAGCCAAGATACGGGGGTCGGAGAGACCCAGTACTTC
CASSQDTGVGETQYF
>TRBJ2-7|.|TRBV2|.
TGTGCCAGCAGTGCTTCTAGCAGCCCCTACGAGCAGTACTTC
CASSASSSPYEQYF
>TRBJ2-1|TRBD2|TRBV9|once
TGTGCCAGCAGCGTAACTTGGGACGCGCCGGGAGGTGAGCAGTTCTTC
CASSVTWDAPGGEQFF
>TRBJ2-3|TRBD2|TRBV10-3|.
TGTGCCATCAGAACGACTAGCGGGTACACAGATACGCAGTATTTT
CAIRTTSGYTDTQYF
>TRBJ2-5|TRBD1|TRBV5-1|.
TGCGCCAGCAGCTTGGATAGTACAGGGGTTTCCCAAGAGACCCAGTACTTC
CASSLDSTGVSQETQYF
>TRBJ2-7|TRBD1|TRBV6-1|.
TGTGCCAGCAGTGATTTATTTGGACAGGGGGCGGGCCACGACTACGAGCAGTACTTC
CASSDLFGQGAGHDYEQYF
>TRBJ2-5|.|TRBV11-2|.
TGTGCCAGCAGCTTAGTGGCCGAGACCCAGTACTTC
CASSLVAETQYF
>TRBJ1-2|TRBD1|TRBV5-4|few
TGTGCCAGCAGCTCCAATCCGGACAGGGCAAATTATGGCTACACCTTC
CASSSNPDRANYGYTF
>TRBJ2-2|TRBD2|TRBV6-5|once
TGTGCCAGCGCCCAAAGCGGGGTGTCCCCCGGGGAGCTGTTTTTT
CASAQSGVSPGELFF
>TRBJ2-7|TRBD2|TRBV4-3|.
TGCGCCAGCAGCCTAGGGACTAGCGGGGGCTCCTACGAGCAGTACTTC
CASSLGTSGGSYEQYF
>TRBJ1-3|.|TRBV29-1|.
TGCAGCGGGGCAGGGCGCTCTGGAAACACCATATATTTT
CSGAGRSGNTIYF
>TRBJ1-1|TRBD1|TRBV5-8|.
TGTGCCAGCAGCTCGCCAGGGGGCGCGGGGAACACTGAAGCTTTCTTT
CASSSPGGAGNTEAFF
>TRBJ1-1|TRBD1|TRBV28|.
TGTGCCAGCAGTAGGACAGGGGCGAACACTGAAGCTTTCTTT
CASSRTGANTEAFF
>TRBJ2-2|.|TRBV28|.
TGTGCCAGCAGTTTGGTCCCACAGGCAGGCACCGGGGAGCTGTTTTTT
CASSLVPQAGTGELFF
>TRBJ2-1|.|TRBV7-9|.
TGTGCCGTCCACGGGTCCGGAAGTACCTACAATGAGCAGTTCTTC
CAVHGSGSTYNEQFF
>TRBJ2-1|TRBD2|TRBV7-3|.
TGTGCCAGCAGTTTACAAACGGGAGGGCTTGGTGAGCAGTTCTTC
CASSLQTGGLGEQFF
>TRBJ2-1|TRBD2|TRBV7-6|.
TGTGCCAGCAGCCAAGAAGCGGGGGGCTACAATGAGCAGTTCTTC
CASSQEAGGYNEQFF
>TRBJ1-3|TRBD1|TRBV28|.
TGTGCCAGCAGTTTGGAGGGGGCGCCTGGAAACACCATATATTTT
CASSLEGAPGNTIYF
>TRBJ2-1|TRBD2|TRBV9|once
TGTGCCAGCAGCACGGGGGGAGGAGGAGGGCCTTTGAATGAGCAGTTCTTC
CASSTGGGGGPLNEQFF
>TRBJ2-2|TRBD2|TRBV29-1|once
TGCAGCGTAGCGGGAGGGCCGAACACCGGGGAGCTGTTTTTT
CSVAGGPNTGELFF
>TRBJ1-5|TRBD1|TRBV19|.
TGTGCCAGTAGTACGGCAAGGGGGCATAGCAATCAGCCCCAGCATTTT
CASSTARGHSNQPQHF
>TRBJ2-1|.|TRBV24-1|.
TGTGCCACCAGCCAGGAATACCTCAATGAGCAGTTCTTC
CATSQEYLNEQFF
>TRBJ2-6|.|TRBV27|once
TGTGCCAGCAGTGAGTTCGCGAGGTCTGGGGCCAACGTCCTGACTTTC
CASSEFARSGANVLTF